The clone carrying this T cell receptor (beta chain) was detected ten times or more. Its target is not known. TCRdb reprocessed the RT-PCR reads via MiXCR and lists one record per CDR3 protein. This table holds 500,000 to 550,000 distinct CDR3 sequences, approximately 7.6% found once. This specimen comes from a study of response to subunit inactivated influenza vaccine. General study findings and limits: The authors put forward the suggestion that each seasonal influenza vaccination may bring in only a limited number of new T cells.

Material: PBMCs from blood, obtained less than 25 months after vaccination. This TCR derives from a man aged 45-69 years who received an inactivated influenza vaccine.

The CDR3 nucleotides read TGTGCCAGCAGCCGGGACAGGGTTGTCACCGGGGAGCTGTTTTTT. Residues: CASSRDRVVTGELFF. This chain links TRBV27 with TRBJ2-2, with 9 bases fitting TRBD1. CDR3 length equals 15 residues. With V trimmed by 6 bases and J by 4 bases, 6 bases remained unmatched. Germline-derived CDR1 and CDR2 are MNHEY and SMNVEV (reference sequence).